This T cell receptor beta chain was obtained from a study of vaccination effects on CD4 cells after COVID-19. Overall study: Every well housed around 2.1 million PBMC, which grew in culture alongside around 10 IU/ml IL-2 and around 9.8 ug/ml peptides.

Subsequent to a culture period of about ten days, CD4+ T cells were isolated. Every participant took two doses of the BNT162b2 or mRNA-1273 vaccine. In the vaccine recipients, nucleocapsid antibodies were negative and there was no prior SARS-CoV-2 infection. Germline assignment: CDR1 WSHSY and CDR2 SAAADI. The V end lost 9 bases, the J end lost 5 bases, and 13 bases lay between the germline ends. This CDR3 spans 12 amino acids. The study, taken as a whole, reports: Long after vaccination, the clones induced by infection and by vaccine shrank markedly in size.

In its sample, this clone was seen once. Its target is not known. Assay: immunoSEQ multiplex PCR; the TCRdb copy retains only in-frame clones and omits some. The repertoire includes under 70,000 clones, about 74% of them detected once, and 2% to 2.5% sits in the top ten. The chain joins TRBV10-2 to TRBJ2-5, with D perhaps matching TRBD2 (6 bases). The sample in question was CD4+ T cells from PBMCs cultured without peptide, obtained after COVID-19 vaccination. This clonotype was obtained from a human donor who received a COVID-19 vaccine. The CDR3 region is CASGWAGETQYF. The CDR3 DNA is TGCGCCAGTGGGTGGGCGGGGGAGACCCAGTACTTC.